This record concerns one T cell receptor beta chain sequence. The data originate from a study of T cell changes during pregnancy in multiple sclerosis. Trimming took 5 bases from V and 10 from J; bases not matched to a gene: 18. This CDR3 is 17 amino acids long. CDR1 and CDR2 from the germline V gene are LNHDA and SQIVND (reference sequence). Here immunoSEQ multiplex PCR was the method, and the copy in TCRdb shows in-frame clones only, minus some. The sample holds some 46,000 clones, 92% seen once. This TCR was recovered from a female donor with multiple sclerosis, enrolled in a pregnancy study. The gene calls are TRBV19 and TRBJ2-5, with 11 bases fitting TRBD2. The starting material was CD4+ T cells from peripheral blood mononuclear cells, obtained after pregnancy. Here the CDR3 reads CASSPGLAEASKKGQYF. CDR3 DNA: TGTGCCAGTAGTCCGGGACTAGCGGAAGCGTCCAAGAAGGGCCAGTACTTC.